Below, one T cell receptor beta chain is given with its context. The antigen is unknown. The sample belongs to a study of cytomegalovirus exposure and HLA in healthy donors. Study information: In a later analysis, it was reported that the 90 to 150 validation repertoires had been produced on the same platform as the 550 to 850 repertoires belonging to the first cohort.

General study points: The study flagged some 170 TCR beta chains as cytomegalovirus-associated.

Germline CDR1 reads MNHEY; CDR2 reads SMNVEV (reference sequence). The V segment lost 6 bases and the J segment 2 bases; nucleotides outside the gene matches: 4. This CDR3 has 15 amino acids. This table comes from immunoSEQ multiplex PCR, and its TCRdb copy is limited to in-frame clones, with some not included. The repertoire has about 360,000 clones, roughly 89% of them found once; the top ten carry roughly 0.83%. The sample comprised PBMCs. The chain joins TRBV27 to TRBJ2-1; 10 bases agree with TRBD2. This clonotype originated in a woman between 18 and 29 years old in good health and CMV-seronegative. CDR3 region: CASRQAGGTYNEQFF. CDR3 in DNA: TGTGCCAGCAGACAAGCGGGGGGGACCTACAATGAGCAGTTCTTC.